The rows below give T cell receptor beta chains drawn from one sample of a study of type 1 regulatory T cells. TCRdb reprocessed the reads with MiXCR, giving one entry per CDR3 protein. The repertoire holds approximately 90,000 distinct CDR3 sequences, 30% to 35% seen once, with 2% to 2.5% in the top ten. Input material: CD4+ T cells, either the whole sample or a sorted fraction (not recorded which). The receptors here all came from a human donor in good health. Each CDR3 is given with its conserved first and last residue. The D gene is left open where the match is weak. Size is omitted from some rows. Given values are once, few, many or a class for expanded clones.

>TRBJ1-1|-|-|TRBV6-5
TGTGCCAGCAGCACGGGGGGCACTGAAGCTTTCTTT
CASSTGGTEAFF
>TRBJ2-7|few|TRBD1|TRBV7-2
TGTGCCAGCAGCTTACCAAGGACAGGGTCCTACGAGCAGTACTTC
CASSLPRTGSYEQYF
>TRBJ2-5|many|-|TRBV20-1
TGCAGTGCTAGAGATCGGGCCCACCAAGAGACCCAGTACTTC
CSARDRAHQETQYF
>TRBJ2-7|few|TRBD1|TRBV20-1
TGCAGTGTATCCCAGGGGGCCTACGAGCAGTACTTC
CSVSQGAYEQYF
>TRBJ2-1|few|-|TRBV7-2
TGTGCCAGCAGCTCGGGTCCGCACAATGAGCAGTTCTTC
CASSSGPHNEQFF
>TRBJ2-1|-|TRBD2|TRBV29-1
TGCAGCGTTGGAGCGGGAGTATCCAACGAGCAGTTCTTC
CSVGAGVSNEQFF
>TRBJ1-4|few|-|TRBV27
TGTGCCAGCAGTCCTCAATCGGTATCAACAGGGTTGCATGAAAAACTGTTTTTT
CASSPQSVSTGLHEKLFF
>TRBJ2-3|-|-|TRBV5-1
TGCGCCAGCAGCATGCTCCGGACCGGGTACGATCAAGATACGCAGTATTTT
CASSMLRTGYDQDTQYF
>TRBJ2-7|few|TRBD2|TRBV20-1
TGCAGTGCCCATCGACCTAGCGGGGATTTTTCCTACGAGCAGTACTTC
CSAHRPSGDFSYEQYF
>TRBJ2-6|-|-|TRBV7-8
TGTGCCAGCAGCTCACACAGGGCTGGGGCCAACGTCCTGACTTTC
CASSSHRAGANVLTF
>TRBJ2-2|-|-|TRBV9
TGTGCCAGCAGGAGGGGGGCCGCGAACACCGGGGAGCTGTTTTTT
CASRRGAANTGELFF
>TRBJ2-3|few|-|TRBV5-1
TGCGCCAGCGCAACCGGGATCACGGGAGATACGCAGTATTTT
CASATGITGDTQYF
>TRBJ2-5|few|TRBD2|TRBV7-8
TGTGCCAGCAGCTTAGGGGGGGGTGTACGCGAGACCCAGTACTTC
CASSLGGGVRETQYF
>TRBJ1-2|few|-|TRBV5-1
TGCGCCAGCAGCTCTGGACAGCGGCCCCGTTTTACCTTC
CASSSGQRPRFTF
>TRBJ2-7|-|-|TRBV6-5
TGTGCCAGCAGTTACTCGAACAGGATCTACGAGCAGTACTTC
CASSYSNRIYEQYF
>TRBJ2-1|-|-|TRBV6-2/TRBV6-3
TGTGCCAGCAGCGAGACCATCGGAATCTCCTACAATGAGCAGTTCTTC
CASSETIGISYNEQFF
>TRBJ2-3|few|TRBD2|TRBV20-1
TGCAGTGCTATGGCCCCCACAGCGGGAACCACAGATACGCAGTATTTT
CSAMAPTAGTTDTQYF
>TRBJ2-6|-|-|TRBV25-1
TGTGCCAGCATGGGCAACTCTGGGGCCAACGTCCTGACTTTC
CASMGNSGANVLTF
>TRBJ1-1|-|TRBD1|TRBV20-1
TGCAGTGCTAGAGATTCGGGACAGGTGATCACTGAAGCTTTCTTT
CSARDSGQVITEAFF
>TRBJ2-5|few|-|TRBV29-1
TGCAGCGTTGTATCAGGGGTGGAGACCCAGTACTTC
CSVVSGVETQYF
>TRBJ1-5|-|-|TRBV29-1
TGCAGCGTTATGGGCAGGGATGGTCAGCCCCAGCATTTT
CSVMGRDGQPQHF
>TRBJ2-2|-|-|TRBV9
TGTGCCAGCAGCCCCAAATTGGGTGGGCCTGACACCGGGGAGCTGTTTTTT
CASSPKLGGPDTGELFF
>TRBJ2-7|-|-|TRBV5-6
TGTGCCAGCAGCTTGGCCCCCGTGGACGGCTACGAGCAGTACTTC
CASSLAPVDGYEQYF
>TRBJ2-4|-|-|TRBV4-1
TGCGCCAGTTCCTCCAGCGATCGGGACCAACCAAACATTCAGTACTTC
CASSSSDRDQPNIQYF
>TRBJ2-7|few|TRBD1|TRBV7-2
TGTGCCAGCAAGGACAGGCACTCGTACGAGCAGTACTTC
CASKDRHSYEQYF
>TRBJ2-5|once|-|TRBV29-1
TGCAGCGTGAAACCAGGGGCTGGGGAGACCCAGTACTTC
CSVKPGAGETQYF